This T cell receptor (beta chain) emerged from a study of cytomegalovirus exposure and HLA in healthy donors. Findings and caveats of the study: An analysis done earlier found most TCR beta V segments productive about 90% or about 30% of the time. Later on, an analysis tied over 15,000 TCR beta sequences to HLA alleles at 0.05 false discovery rate. TCR beta chain V- and J-gene trimming was linked, in a later analysis, to a missense variant in DCLRE1C.

PCR used 60 Vbeta primers and 13 Jbeta primers. Produced via immunoSEQ multiplex PCR; TCRdb's table is partial and in-frame only. Of about 140,000 clones in the sample, nearly 80% were seen once. About this clone: What it binds is unknown.

The sequenced sample was PBMCs. The origin of this receptor is a woman aged 40 to 50 in good health and CMV-seronegative.

The CDR3 loop reads CATSLGQRRREQYF. The CDR3 coding sequence is TGTGCCACCAGCTTGGGACAGCGCCGTCGGGAGCAGTACTTC. The V and J genes are TRBV15 and TRBJ2-7, with 7 bases that match TRBD1. The CDR3 contains 14 residues. Looked up from germline, CDR1 is LNHNV and CDR2 is YYDKDF (reference sequence). V dropped 5 bases and J dropped 7; count of bases not matched to a gene: 11.